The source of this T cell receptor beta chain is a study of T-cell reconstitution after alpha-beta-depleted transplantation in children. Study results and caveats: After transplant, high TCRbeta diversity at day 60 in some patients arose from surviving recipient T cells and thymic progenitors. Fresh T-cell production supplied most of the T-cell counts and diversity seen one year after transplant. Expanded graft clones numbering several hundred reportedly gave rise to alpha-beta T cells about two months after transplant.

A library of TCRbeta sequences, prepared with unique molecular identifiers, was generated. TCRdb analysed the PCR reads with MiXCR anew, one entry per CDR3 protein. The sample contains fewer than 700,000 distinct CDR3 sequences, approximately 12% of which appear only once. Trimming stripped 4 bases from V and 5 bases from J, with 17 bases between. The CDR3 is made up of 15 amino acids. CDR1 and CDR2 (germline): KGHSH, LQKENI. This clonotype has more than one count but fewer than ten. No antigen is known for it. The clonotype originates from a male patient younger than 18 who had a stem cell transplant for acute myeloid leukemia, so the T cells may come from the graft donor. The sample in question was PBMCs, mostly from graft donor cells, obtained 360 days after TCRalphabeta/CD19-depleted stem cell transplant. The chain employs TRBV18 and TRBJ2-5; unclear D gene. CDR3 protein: CASSLRSSRWETQYF. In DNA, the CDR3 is TGTGCCAGCTCACTTCGATCCTCGAGGTGGGAGACCCAGTACTTC.